This T cell receptor beta chain comes out of a study of OX40 agonist ivuxolimab in advanced cancers. V lost 8 bases and J 0 bases, leaving 11 bases between the germline ends. Germline V CDR1 and CDR2: SNHLY, FYNNEI. The CDR3 contains 14 residues. Data came from immunoSEQ multiplex PCR; TCRdb stores just in-frame clones and leaves some out. Of 90,000 to 100,000 clones in the sample, about 85% are singletons; the top ten hold around 0.82%. This chain links TRBV2 with TRBJ1-3; D is possibly TRBD1 (5 bases). The material sequenced was CD4+ or CD8+ T cells sorted from blood, taken in a trial of the OX40 agonist ivuxolimab. The receptor was isolated from an adult with an advanced solid tumor such as melanoma, head and neck, liver or kidney cancer. CDR3 coding DNA: TGTGCCAGCGAGCCCGGGGGCTCTGGAAACACCATATATTTT. This codes for CASEPGGSGNTIYF.